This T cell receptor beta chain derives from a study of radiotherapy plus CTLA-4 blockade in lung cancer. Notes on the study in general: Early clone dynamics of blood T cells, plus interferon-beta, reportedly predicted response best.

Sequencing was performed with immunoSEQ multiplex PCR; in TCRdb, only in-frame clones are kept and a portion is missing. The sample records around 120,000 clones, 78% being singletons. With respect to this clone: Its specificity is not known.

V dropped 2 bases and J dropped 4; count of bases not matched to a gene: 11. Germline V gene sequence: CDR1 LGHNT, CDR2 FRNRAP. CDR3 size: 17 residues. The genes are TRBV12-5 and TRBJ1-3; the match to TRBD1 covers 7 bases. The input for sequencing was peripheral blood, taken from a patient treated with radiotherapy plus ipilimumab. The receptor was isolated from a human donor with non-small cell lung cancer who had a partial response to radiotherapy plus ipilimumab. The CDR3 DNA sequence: TGTGCTAGTGGTTTGAAACAGGGGCGGCGCCGAGGAAACACCATATATTTT. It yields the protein CASGLKQGRRRGNTIYF.